The source of this TCR beta chain is a study of cytomegalovirus exposure and HLA in healthy donors (dated by TCRdb to about 2017). About the study as a whole: The 550 to 750 repertoires of the first cohort and the 120 validation repertoires were produced on the same platform, according to a later analysis. To predict cytomegalovirus infection status, the study combined high-throughput TCR immunosequencing, statistical association of individual TCRs with disease status, and machine learning. Besides the first cohort of around 670 subjects, a separate validation cohort made up of 95 to 150 different subjects was used. The aim of the study was to test whether cataloging public T cell receptors could identify signatures of past pathogen exposure.

Donors formed part of the validation cohort, which comprised 120 subjects and was distinct from the first cohort of under 800 subjects. Receptor libraries were prepared by the immunoSEQ multiplex PCR assay. The original pipeline was this. A statistical classification framework was built for diagnosing cytomegalovirus status from the catalog of TCR beta chain sequences. TCRdb provides this immuneACCESS table in a form limited to in-frame rearrangements. Some clones are lacking; in checked studies, under half of them reflect an unresolved V gene, and why the rest are absent is not known. That table supplies the V and J calls and clone size; D and trimming were determined from the DNA. This sample comprises some 170,000 clones, 95% to 96% of them detected only once. Around 0.9% of the sample rests with the top ten. Overall results and qualifications from the work: According to the authors, the approach could potentially be generalized to other disease states and immunological phenotypes. Subsequent analysis determined that TCRs grouped into clusters in the first cohort also showed a tendency toward co-occurrence across the 120 validation repertoires, and 94% of cluster scores exceeded 0. A few of the identified cytomegalovirus-associated TCR beta chains were confirmed in vitro to be specific for cytomegalovirus antigens. In the study, some 160 TCR beta chains were listed as associated with cytomegalovirus. A later analysis lacked HLA typing for the validation cohort, so it scored co-occurrence in that cohort across all 120 repertoires. The classifier was reported to diagnose cytomegalovirus status with high specificity and sensitivity in both the original cohort and the validation cohort. Most TCR sequences were observed very rarely across donors, whereas some public TCRs were present in many individuals.

V is shortened by 0 bases, J by 5 bases, and the region joining them spans 14 bases. CDR1 is given as SGHRS and CDR2 as YFSETQ, both from the germline V gene. Including the terminal cysteine and phenylalanine, the CDR3 comprises 15 residues. Only the CDR3 region is kept as DNA, spanning 45 bases read in frame from base 1. About this clone: What this receptor recognizes is not known. The input lacks base qualities; no much larger clone sits a single base away.

Specimen: PBMCs. This receptor was obtained from a young woman in good health and CMV-seronegative. The chain was built from TRBV5-1 and TRBJ1-2, and possibly TRBD1, on 5 matching bases. The nucleotides read TGCGCCAGCAGCTTGGCTCAGGGCCCAAGATATGGCTACACCTTC. Its translation reads: CASSLAQGPRYGYTF.